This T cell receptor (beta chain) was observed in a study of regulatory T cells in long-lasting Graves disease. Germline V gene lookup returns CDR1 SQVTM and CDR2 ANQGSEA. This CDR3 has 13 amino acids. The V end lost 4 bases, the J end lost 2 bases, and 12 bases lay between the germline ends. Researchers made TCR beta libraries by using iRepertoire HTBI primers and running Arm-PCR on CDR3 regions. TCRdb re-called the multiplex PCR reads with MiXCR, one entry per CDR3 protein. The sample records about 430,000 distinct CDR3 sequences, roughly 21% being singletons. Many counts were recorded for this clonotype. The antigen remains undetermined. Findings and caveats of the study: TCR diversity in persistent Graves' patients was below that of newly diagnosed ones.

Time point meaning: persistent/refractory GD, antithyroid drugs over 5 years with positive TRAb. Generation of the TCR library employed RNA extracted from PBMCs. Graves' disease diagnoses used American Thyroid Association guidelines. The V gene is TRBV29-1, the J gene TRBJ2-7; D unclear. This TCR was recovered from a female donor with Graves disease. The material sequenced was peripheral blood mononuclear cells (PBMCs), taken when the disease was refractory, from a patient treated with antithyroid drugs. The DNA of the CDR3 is TGCAGCGTTGTTGGGCTAGACCCCTACGAGCAGTACTTC. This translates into CSVVGLDPYEQYF.